The source of this TCR beta chain is a study of beta chain features in type 1 diabetes. Overall study: Healthy donors and patients had similar age, gender and cell yields.

CDR1 and CDR2 (germline): KGHSH, LQKENI. This CDR3 spans 13 amino acids. V lost 0 bases to trimming and J lost 6 bases, with 6 bases between them. Whole-study results and caveats: In comparison with healthy donors, patients had naive, central memory and Treg TCRB repertoires that appeared more similar. Shorter TCRB CDR3s, moderately but significantly so, were found in Type 1 diabetes patients in all four CD4+ subsets.

The whole isolated RNA underwent reverse transcription, so sequencing captured expressed TCRB transcripts. Here immunoSEQ multiplex PCR was the method, and the copy in TCRdb shows in-frame clones only, minus some. The sample has 310,000 or so clones; about a tenth are singletons. Sorted CD4+ subsets: naive, central memory, regulatory, stem cell-like memory (CD45RO/CCR7/CD25/CD127/CD95/CD27 panel). Purity of each sorted population was above 98%. This clone was seen ten or more times. Its antigen is currently unknown. The receptor comes from a man aged 25 to 45 with type 1 diabetes. V is TRBV18 and J is TRBJ2-4; a possible D gene is TRBD2 (6 bases). Sample: central memory CD4+ T cells from blood. The CDR3 sequence is CASSPPAGNIQYF. Written as DNA, the CDR3 is TGTGCCAGCTCACCACCAGCGGGAAACATTCAGTACTTC.